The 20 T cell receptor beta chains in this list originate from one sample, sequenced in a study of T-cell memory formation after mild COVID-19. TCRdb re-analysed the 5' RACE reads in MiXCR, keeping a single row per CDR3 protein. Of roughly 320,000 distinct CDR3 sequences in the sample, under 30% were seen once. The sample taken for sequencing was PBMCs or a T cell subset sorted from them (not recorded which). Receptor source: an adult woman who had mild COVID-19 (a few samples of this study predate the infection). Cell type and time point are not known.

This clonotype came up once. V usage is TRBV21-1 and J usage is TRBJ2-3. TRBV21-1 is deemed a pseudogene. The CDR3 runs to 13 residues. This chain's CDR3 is CASSRRYTDTQYF. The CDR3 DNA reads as TGTGCCAGCAGCAGGCGATACACAGATACGCAGTATTTT.

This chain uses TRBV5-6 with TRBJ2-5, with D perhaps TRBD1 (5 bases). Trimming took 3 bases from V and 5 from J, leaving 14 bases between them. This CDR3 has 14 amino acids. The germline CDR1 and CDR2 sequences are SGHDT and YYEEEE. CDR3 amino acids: CASSSPRGWETQYF. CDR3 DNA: TGTGCCAGCAGCTCCCCTAGGGGTTGGGAGACCCAGTACTTC.

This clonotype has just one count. The CDR3 is CSARPGLETQYF. The CDR3 coding sequence is TGCAGTGCTAGACCGGGACTGGAGACCCAGTACTTC. The chain employs TRBV20-1 and TRBJ2-5, with a tentative D call TRBD2 (6 bases). The CDR3 spans 12 residues. Trimming took 2 bases from V and 5 from J, leaving 9 bases between them. Germline lookup yields CDR1 DFQATT and CDR2 SNEGSKA (reference sequence).

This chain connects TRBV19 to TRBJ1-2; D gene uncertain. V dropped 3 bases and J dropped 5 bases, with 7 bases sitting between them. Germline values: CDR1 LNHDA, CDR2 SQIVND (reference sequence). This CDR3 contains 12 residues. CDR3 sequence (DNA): TGTGCCAGTAGTATCGACGGTTATGGCTACACCTTC. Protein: CASSIDGYGYTF.

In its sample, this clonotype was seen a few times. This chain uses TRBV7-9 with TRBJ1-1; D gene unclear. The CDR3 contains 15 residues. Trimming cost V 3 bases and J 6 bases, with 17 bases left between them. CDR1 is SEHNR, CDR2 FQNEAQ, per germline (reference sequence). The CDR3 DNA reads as TGTGCCAGCAGCTTCGATGCGTCCAGGAGCCCTGAAGCTTTCTTT. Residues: CASSFDASRSPEAFF.

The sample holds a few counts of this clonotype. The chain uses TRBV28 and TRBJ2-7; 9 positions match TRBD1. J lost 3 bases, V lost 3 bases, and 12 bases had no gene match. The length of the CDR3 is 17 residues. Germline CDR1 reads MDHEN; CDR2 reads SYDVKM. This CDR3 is CASSLRGQGPYIYEQYF. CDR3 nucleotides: TGTGCCAGCAGTTTGCGAGGACAGGGGCCCTACATCTACGAGCAGTACTTC.

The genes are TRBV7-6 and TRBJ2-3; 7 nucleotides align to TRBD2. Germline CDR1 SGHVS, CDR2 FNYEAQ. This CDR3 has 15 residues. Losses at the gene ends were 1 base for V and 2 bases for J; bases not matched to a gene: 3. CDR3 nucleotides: TGTGCCAGCAGCTTAGATGCGGGAGCCACAGATACGCAGTATTTT. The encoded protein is CASSLDAGATDTQYF.

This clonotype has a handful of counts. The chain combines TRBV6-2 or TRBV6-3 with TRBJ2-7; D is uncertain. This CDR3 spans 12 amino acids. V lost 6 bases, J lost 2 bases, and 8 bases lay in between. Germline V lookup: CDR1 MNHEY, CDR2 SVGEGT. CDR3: CASSEFTYEQYF. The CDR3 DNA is TGTGCCAGCAGCGAGTTTACCTACGAGCAGTACTTC.

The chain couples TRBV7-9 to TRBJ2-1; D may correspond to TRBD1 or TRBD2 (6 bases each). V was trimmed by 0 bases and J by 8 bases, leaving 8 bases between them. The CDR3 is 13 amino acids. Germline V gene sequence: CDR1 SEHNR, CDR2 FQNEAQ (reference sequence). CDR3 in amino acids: CASSLAGGHEQFF. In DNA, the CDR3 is TGTGCCAGCAGCTTAGCAGGGGGGCATGAGCAGTTCTTC. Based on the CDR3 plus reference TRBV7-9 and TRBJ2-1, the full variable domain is DTGVSQNPRHKITKRGQNVTFRCDPISEHNRLYWYRQTLGQGPEFLTYFQNEAQLEKSRLLSDRFSAERPKGSFSTLEIQRTEQGDSAMYLCASSLAGGHEQFFGPGTRLTVL.

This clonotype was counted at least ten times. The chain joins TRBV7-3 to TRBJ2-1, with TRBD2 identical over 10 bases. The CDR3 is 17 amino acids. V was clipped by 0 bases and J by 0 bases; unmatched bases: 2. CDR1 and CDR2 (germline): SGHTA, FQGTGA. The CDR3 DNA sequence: TGTGCCAGCAGCTTAACTAGCGGGAGGTCCTCCTACAATGAGCAGTTCTTC. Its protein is CASSLTSGRSSYNEQFF.

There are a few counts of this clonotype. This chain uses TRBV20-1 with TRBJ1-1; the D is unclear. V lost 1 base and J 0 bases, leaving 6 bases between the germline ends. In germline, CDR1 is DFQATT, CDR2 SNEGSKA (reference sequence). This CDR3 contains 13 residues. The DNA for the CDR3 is TGCAGTGCTAGAGGCTCATTGAACACTGAAGCTTTCTTT. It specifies CSARGSLNTEAFF.

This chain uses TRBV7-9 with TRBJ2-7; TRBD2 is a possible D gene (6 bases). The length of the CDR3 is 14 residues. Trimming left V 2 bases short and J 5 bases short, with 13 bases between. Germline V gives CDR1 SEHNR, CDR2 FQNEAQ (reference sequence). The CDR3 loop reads CASSLSFGGDEQYF. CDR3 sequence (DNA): TGTGCCAGCAGCTTAAGTTTCGGCGGGGACGAGCAGTACTTC.

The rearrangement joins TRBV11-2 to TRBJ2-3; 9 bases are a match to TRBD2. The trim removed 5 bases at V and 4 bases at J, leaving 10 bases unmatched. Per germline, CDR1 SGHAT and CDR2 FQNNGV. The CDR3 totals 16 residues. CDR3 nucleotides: TGTGCCAGCAGCCGGAATAGCGGGGGATCGTCAGATACGCAGTATTTT. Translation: CASSRNSGGSSDTQYF.

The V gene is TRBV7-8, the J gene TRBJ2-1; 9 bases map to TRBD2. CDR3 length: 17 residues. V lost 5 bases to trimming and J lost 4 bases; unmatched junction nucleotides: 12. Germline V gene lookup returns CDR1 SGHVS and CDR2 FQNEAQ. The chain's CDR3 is CASSGETSGGSYNEQFF. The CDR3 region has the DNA TGTGCCAGCAGCGGGGAGACTAGCGGAGGGTCGTACAATGAGCAGTTCTTC.

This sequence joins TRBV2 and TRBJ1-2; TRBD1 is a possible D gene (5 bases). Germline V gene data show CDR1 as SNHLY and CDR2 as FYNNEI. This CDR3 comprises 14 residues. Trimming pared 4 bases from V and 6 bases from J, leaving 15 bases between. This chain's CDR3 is CASSGEGLYNGYTF. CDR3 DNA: TGTGCCAGCAGTGGGGAGGGGCTCTACAATGGCTACACCTTC.

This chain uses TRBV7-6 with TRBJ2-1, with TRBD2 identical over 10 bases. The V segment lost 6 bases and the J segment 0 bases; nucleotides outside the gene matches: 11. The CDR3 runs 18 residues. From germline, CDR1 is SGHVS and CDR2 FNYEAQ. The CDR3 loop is CASSLSKGLADSYNEQFF. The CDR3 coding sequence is TGTGCCAGCAGTTTATCAAAAGGACTAGCGGACTCCTACAATGAGCAGTTCTTC.

The CDR3 DNA follows: TGTGCCAGCAGCCCGGACCCCAATCAGCCCCAGCATTTT. Translating gives CASSPDPNQPQHF. The chain combines TRBV7-8 with TRBJ1-5; D unclear. Trimming took off 5 bases at V and 3 bases at J, with 8 bases between the two ends. The CDR3 runs to 13 residues. Germline loops: CDR1 SGHVS, CDR2 FQNEAQ. Drawing the rest from reference TRBV7-8 and TRBJ1-5, the complete variable domain is GAGVSQSPRYKVAKRGQDVALRCDPISGHVSLFWYQQALGQGPEFLTYFQNEAQLDKSGLPSDRFFAERPEGSVSTLKIQRTQQEDSAVYLCASSPDPNQPQHFGDGTRLSIL.

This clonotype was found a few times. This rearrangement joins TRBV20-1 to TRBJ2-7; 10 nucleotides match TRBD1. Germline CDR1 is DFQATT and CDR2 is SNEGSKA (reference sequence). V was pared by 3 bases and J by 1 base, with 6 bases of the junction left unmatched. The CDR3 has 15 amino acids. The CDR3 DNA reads TGCAGTGCTAGTGCCTCGGGACAGGGGTCCTACGAGCAGTACTTC. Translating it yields CSASASGQGSYEQYF.

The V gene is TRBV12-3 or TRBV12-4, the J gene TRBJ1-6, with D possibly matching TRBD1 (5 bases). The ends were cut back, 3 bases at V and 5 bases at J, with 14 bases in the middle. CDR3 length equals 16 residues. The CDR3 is CASSFVREWDNSPLHF. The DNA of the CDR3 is TGTGCCAGCAGTTTCGTCAGGGAGTGGGATAATTCACCCCTCCACTTT.

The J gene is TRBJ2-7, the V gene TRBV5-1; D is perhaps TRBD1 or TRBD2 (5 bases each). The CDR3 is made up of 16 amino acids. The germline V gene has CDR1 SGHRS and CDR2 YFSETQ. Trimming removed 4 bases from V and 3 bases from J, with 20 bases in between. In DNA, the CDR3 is TGCGCCAGCAGCCCCCTCCCCAGGGACGGGCTCTACGAGCAGTACTTC. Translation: CASSPLPRDGLYEQYF.